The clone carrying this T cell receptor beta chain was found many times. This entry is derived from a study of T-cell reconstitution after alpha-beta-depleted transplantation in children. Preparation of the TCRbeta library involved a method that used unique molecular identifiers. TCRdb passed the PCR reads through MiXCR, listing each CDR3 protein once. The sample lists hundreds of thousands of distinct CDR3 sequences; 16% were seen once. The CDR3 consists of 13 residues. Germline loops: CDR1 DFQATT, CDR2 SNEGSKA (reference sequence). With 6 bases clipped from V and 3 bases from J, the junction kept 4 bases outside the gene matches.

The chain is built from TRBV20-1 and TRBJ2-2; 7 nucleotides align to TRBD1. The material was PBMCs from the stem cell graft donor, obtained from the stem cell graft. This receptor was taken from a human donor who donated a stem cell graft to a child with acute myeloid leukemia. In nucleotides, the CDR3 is TGCAGTGCCTGGGACAGTTACACCGGGGAGCTGTTTTTT. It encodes CSAWDSYTGELFF.